This TCR beta chain was retrieved from a study of blood T cell repertoires in COVID-19. For the study at large: Sources were T cells, B-cell-depleted T cells, or PBMCs; the material itself was cDNA or gDNA.

As handled by the study authors: Amplification with reference gene primers provided the estimates of nucleated cell counts. TCRdb's copy holds only in-frame clones and misses some; the assay was immunoSEQ multiplex PCR. The D gene and trimming were derived from the DNA, and the V and J assignments and clone size from that table. The sample yields about 330,000 clones, approximately 87% seen once. Germline V gene lookup returns CDR1 GTSNPN and CDR2 SVGIG (reference sequence). V lost 0 bases, J lost 6 bases, and 9 bases lay in between. The length of the CDR3 is 12 residues. All recovered Cohort 3 donors got two negative PCRs, got clearance, or saw symptom resolution.

The chain has TRBV30 and TRBJ2-7; the D gene is possibly TRBD1 (5 bases). The sequence was obtained from a woman under 40 who had recovered from COVID-19. The sequenced sample was PBMCs or T cells enriched from blood (not recorded which). The CDR3 loop reads CAWSVQGFEQYF. The CDR3, as DNA: TGTGCCTGGAGTGTCCAGGGTTTCGAGCAGTACTTC.